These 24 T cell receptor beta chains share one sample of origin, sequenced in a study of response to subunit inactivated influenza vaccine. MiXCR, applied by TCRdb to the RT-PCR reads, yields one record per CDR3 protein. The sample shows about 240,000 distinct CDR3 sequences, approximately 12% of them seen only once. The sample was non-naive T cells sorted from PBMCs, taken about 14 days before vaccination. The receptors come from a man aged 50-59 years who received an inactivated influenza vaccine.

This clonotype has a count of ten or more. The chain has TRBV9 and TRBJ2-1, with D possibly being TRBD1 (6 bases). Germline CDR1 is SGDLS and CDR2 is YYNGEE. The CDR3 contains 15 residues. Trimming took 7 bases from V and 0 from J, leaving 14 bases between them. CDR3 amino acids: CASPRNRVSYNEQFF. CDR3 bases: TGTGCCAGCCCTCGAAACAGGGTCTCCTACAATGAGCAGTTCTTC.

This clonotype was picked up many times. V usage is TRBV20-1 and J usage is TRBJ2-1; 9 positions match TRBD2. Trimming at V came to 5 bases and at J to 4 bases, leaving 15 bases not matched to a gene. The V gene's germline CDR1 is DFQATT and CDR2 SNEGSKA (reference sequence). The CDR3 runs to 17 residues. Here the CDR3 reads CSAGVTSFAGGYNEQFF. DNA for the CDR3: TGCAGTGCTGGGGTTACTTCTTTTGCGGGAGGGTACAATGAGCAGTTCTTC.

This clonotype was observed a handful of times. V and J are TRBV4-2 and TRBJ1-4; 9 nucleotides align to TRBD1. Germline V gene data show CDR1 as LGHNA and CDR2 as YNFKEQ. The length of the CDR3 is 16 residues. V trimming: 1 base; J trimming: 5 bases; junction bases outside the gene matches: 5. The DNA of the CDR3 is TGTGCCAGCAGCCAAGGGTCAGGGACAGGGAATGAAAAACTGTTTTTT. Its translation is CASSQGSGTGNEKLFF.

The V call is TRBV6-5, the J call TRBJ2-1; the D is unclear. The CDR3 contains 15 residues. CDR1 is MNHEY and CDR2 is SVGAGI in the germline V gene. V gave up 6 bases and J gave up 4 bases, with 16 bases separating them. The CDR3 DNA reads TGTGCCAGCAGCCCCCCAGGACGGGTTTACAATGAGCAGTTCTTC. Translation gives CASSPPGRVYNEQFF.

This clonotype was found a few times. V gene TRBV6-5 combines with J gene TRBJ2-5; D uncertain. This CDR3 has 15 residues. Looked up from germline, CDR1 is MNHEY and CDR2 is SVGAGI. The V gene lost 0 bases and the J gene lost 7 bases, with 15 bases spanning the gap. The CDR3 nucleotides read TGTGCCAGCAGTTACTCGAGTAGAGGATTGGGGACCCAGTACTTC. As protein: CASSYSSRGLGTQYF.

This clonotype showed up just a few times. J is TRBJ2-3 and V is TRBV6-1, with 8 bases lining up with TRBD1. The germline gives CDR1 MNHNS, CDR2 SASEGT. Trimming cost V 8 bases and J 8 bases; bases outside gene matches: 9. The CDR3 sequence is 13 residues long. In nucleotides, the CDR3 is TGTGCCAGCGGCATGAACAGGGGGGCTACGCAGTATTTT. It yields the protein CASGMNRGATQYF.

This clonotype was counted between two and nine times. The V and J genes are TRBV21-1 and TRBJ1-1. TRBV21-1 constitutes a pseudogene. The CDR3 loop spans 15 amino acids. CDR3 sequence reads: CASSKAYGIIPEAFF. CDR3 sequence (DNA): TGTGCCAGCAGCAAAGCGTACGGAATCATCCCTGAAGCTTTCTTT.

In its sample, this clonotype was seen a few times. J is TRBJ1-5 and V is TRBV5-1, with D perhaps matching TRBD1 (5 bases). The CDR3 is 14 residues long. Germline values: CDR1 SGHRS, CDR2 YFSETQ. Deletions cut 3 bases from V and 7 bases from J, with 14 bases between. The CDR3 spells CASSSAGGRQPQHF. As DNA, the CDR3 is TGCGCCAGCAGCTCCGCCGGGGGTCGGCAGCCCCAGCATTTT.

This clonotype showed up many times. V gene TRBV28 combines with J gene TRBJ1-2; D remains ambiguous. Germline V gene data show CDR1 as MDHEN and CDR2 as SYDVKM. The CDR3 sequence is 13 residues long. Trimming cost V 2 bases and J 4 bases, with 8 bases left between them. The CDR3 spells CASSLTGIYGYTF. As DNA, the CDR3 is TGTGCCAGCAGTTTAACGGGGATCTATGGCTACACCTTC.

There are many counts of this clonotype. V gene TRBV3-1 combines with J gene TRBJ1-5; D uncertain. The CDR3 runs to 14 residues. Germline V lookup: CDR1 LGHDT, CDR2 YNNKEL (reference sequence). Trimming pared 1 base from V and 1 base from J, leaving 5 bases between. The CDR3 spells CASSQAGSNQPQHF. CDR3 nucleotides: TGTGCCAGCAGCCAAGCCGGAAGCAATCAGCCCCAGCATTTT.

CDR3 amino acids: CASSWDRNYGYTF. CDR3 DNA: TGTGCCAGCAGTTGGGACAGGAACTATGGCTACACCTTC. The chain joins TRBV6-5 to TRBJ1-2; 8 bases line up with TRBD1. Germline V gene lookup returns CDR1 MNHEY and CDR2 SVGAGI. The CDR3 runs 13 residues. V shed 4 bases and J 2 bases; nucleotides not matched to a gene: 0.

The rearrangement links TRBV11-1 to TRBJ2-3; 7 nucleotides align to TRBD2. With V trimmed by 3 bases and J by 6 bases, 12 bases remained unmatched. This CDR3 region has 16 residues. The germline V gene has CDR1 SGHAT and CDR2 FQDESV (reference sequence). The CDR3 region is CASSLESGTLGDTQYF. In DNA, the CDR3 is TGTGCCAGCAGCTTGGAGAGCGGGACCCTTGGGGATACGCAGTATTTT.

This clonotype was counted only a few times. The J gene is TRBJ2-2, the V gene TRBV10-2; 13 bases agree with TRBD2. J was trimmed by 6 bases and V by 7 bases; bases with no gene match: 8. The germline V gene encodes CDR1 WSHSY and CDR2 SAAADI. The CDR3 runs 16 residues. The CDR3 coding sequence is TGCGCCAGCAAGAGGACTAGCGGGGGTTCCGCCGGGGAGCTGTTTTTT. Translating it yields CASKRTSGGSAGELFF.

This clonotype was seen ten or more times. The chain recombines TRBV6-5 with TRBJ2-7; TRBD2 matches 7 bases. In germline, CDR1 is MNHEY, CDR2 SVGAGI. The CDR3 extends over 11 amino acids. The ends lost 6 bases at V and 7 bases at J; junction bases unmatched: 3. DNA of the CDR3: TGTGCCAGCAGCGGGGGGTGGGAGCAGTACTTC. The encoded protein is CASSGGWEQYF.

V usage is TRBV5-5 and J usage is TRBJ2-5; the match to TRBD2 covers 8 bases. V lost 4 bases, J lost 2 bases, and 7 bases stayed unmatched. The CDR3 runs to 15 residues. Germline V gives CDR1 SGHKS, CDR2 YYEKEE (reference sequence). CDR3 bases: TGTGCCAGCAGCGCGGGAGCGGGGGTACAAGAGACCCAGTACTTC. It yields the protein CASSAGAGVQETQYF.

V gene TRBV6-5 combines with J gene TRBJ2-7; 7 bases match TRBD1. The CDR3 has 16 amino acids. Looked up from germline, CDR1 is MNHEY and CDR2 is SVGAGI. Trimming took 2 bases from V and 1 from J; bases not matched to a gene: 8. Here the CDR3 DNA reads TGTGCCAGCAGTTACACAAGACAGGGAACGTCCTACGAGCAGTACTTC. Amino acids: CASSYTRQGTSYEQYF.

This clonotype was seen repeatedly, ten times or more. The CDR3 DNA follows: TGCAGTGCTCTGGGAAGAGAGACCCAGTACTTC. Its translation: CSALGRETQYF. The chain recombines TRBV20-1 with TRBJ2-5; D uncertain. Germline CDR1 is DFQATT and CDR2 is SNEGSKA (reference sequence). The CDR3 runs to 11 residues. V was pared by 5 bases and J by 4 bases, with 8 bases between.

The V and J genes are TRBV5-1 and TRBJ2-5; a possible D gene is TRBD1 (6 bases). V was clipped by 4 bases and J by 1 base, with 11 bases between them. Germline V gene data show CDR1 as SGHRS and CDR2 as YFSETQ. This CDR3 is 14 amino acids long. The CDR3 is CASSGPDSQETQYF. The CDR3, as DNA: TGCGCCAGCAGCGGACCGGACAGCCAAGAGACCCAGTACTTC.

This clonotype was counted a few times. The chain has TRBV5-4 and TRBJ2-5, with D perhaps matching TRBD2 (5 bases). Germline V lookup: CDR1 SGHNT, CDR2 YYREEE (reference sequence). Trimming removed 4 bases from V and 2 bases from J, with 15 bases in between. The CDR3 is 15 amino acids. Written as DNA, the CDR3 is TGTGCCAGCAGCAATGATCCGGGATCTCAAGAGACCCAGTACTTC. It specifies CASSNDPGSQETQYF.

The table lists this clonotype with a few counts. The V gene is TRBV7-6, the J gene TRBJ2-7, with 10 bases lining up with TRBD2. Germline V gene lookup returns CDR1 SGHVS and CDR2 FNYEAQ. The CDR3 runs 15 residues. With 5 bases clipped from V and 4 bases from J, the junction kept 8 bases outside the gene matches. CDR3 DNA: TGTGCCAGCAGCACCCAGAATAGCGGGGGGTACGAGCAGTACTTC. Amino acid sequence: CASSTQNSGGYEQYF.

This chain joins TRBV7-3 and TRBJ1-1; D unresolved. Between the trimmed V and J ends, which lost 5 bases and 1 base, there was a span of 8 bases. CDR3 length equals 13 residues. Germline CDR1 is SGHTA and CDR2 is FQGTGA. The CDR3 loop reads CASSLLGNTEAFF. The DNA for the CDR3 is TGTGCCAGCAGCCTCCTAGGGAACACTGAAGCTTTCTTT.

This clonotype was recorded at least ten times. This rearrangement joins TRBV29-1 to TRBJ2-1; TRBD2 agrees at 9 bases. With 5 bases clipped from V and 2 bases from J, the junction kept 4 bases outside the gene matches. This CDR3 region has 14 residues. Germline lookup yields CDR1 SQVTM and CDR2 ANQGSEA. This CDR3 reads CSVFAGGPYNEQFF. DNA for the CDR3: TGCAGCGTTTTCGCGGGAGGGCCCTACAATGAGCAGTTCTTC.

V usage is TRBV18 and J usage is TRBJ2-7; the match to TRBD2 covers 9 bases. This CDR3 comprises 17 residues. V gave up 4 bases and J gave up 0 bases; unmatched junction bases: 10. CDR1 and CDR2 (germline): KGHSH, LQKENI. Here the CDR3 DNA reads TGTGCCAGCTCACTCAAAATGGGTAGCGGGAGCTCCTACGAGCAGTACTTC. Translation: CASSLKMGSGSSYEQYF.

The CDR3 DNA sequence: TGTGCCAGCAGTGAGGGTCAGGGGACCGGGGAGCTGTTTTTT. As protein: CASSEGQGTGELFF. V is TRBV25-1 and J is TRBJ2-2; TRBD1 might be the D (6 bases). V was cut by 3 bases and J by 5 bases, with 10 bases left in between. Germline-derived CDR1 and CDR2 are MGHDK and SYGVNS. The CDR3 length is 14 residues. Based on the CDR3 plus reference TRBV25-1 and TRBJ2-2, the full variable domain is EADIYQTPRYLVIGTGKKITLECSQTMGHDKMYWYQQDPGMELHLIHYSYGVNSTEKGDLSSESTVSRIRTEHFPLTLESARPSHTSQYLCASSEGQGTGELFFGEGSRLTVL.